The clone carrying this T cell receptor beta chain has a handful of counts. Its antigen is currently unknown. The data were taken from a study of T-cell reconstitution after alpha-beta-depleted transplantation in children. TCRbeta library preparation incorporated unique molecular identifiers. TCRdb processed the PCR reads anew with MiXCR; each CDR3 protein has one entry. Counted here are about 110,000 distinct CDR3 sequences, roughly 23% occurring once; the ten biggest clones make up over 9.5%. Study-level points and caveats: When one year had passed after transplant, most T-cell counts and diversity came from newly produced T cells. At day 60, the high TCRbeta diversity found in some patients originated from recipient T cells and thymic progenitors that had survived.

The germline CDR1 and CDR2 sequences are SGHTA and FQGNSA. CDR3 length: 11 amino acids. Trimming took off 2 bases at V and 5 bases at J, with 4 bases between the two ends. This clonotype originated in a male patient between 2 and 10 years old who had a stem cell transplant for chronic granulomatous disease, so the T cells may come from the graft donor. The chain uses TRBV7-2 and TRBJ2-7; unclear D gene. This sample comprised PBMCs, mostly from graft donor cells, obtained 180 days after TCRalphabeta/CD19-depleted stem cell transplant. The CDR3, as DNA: TGTGCCAGCAGCTTATACCACGAGCAGTACTTC. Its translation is CASSLYHEQYF. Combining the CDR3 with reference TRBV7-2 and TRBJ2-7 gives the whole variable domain GAGVSQSPSNKVTEKGKDVELRCDPISGHTALYWYRQSLGQGLEFLIYFQGNSAPDKSGLPSDRFSAERTGGSVSTLTIQRTQQEDSAVYLCASSLYHEQYFGPGTRLTVT.